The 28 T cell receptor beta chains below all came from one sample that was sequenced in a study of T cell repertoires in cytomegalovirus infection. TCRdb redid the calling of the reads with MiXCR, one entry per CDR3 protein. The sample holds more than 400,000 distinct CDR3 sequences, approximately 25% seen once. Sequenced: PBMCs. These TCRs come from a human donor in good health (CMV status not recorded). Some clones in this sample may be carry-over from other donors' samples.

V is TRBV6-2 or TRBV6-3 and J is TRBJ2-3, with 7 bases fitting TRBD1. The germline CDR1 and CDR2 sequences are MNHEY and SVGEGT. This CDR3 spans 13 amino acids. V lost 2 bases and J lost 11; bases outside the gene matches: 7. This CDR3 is CASSYPHRGEQYF. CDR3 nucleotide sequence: TGTGCCAGCAGTTACCCCCACAGGGGTGAGCAGTATTTT.

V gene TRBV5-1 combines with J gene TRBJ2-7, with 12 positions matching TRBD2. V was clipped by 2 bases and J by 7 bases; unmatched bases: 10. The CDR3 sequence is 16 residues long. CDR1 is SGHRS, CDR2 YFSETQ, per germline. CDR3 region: CASSFQTSGSLGEQYF. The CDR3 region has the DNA TGCGCCAGCAGCTTTCAGACTAGCGGGAGTCTTGGAGAGCAGTACTTC.

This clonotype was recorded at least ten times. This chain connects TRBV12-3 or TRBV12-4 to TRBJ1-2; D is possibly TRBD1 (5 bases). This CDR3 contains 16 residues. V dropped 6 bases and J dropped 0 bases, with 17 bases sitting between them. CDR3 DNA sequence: TGTGCCAGCAGACGGGACGGCAGTCCTCCTAACTATGGCTACACCTTC. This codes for CASRRDGSPPNYGYTF.

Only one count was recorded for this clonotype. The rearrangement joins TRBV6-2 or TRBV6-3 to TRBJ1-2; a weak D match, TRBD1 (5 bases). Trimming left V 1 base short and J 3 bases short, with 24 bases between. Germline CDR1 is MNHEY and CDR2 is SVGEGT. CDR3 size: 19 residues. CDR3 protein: CASSYFATRRGEKDYGYTF. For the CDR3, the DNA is TGTGCCAGCAGTTACTTTGCCACCCGACGAGGGGAAAAGGACTATGGCTACACCTTC.

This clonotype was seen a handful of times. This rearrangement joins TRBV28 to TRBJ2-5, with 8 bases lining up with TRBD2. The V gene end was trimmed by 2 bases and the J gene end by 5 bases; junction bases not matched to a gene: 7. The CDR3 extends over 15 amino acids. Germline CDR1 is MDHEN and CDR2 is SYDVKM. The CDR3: CASSLPGGVQETQYF. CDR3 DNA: TGTGCCAGCAGTTTACCGGGAGGGGTCCAGGAGACCCAGTACTTC. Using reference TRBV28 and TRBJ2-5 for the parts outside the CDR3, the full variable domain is DVKVTQSSRYLVKRTGEKVFLECVQDMDHENMFWYRQDPGLGLRLIYFSYDVKMKEKGDIPEGYSVSREKKERFSLILESASTNQTSMYLCASSLPGGVQETQYFGPGTRLLVL.

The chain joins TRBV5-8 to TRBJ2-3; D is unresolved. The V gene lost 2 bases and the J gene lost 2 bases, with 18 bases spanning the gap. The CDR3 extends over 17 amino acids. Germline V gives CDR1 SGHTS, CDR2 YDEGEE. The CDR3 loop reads CASSLRIDPIDTDTQYF. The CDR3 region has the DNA TGTGCCAGCAGCTTACGTATAGACCCGATCGACACAGATACGCAGTATTTT.

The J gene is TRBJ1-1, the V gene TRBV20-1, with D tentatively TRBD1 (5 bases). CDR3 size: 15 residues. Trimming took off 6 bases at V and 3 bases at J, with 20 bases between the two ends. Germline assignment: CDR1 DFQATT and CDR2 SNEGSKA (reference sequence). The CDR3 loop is CSADPVDTVDTEAFF. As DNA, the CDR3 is TGCAGTGCCGATCCCGTGGACACCGTAGACACTGAAGCTTTCTTT.

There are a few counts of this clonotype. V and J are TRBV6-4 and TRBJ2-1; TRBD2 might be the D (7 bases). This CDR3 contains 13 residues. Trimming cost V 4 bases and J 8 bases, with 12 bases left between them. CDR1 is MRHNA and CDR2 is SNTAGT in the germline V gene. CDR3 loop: CASSGPGGHEQFF. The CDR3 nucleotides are TGTGCCAGCAGTGGCCCCGGGGGGCATGAGCAGTTCTTC.

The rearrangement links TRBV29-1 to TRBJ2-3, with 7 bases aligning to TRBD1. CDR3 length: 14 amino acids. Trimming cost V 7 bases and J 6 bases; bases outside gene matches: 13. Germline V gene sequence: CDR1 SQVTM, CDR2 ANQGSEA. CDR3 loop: CSAAGTAIWDTQYF. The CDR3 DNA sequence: TGCAGCGCTGCCGGGACAGCAATATGGGATACGCAGTATTTT.

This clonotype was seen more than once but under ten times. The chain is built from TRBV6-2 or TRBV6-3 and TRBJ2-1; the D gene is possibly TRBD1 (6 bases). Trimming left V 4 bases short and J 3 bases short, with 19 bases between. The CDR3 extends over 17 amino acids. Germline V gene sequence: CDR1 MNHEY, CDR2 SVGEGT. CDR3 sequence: CASSSPRTGILYNEQFF. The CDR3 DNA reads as TGTGCCAGCAGTTCCCCCCGCACAGGGATCCTCTACAATGAGCAGTTCTTC.

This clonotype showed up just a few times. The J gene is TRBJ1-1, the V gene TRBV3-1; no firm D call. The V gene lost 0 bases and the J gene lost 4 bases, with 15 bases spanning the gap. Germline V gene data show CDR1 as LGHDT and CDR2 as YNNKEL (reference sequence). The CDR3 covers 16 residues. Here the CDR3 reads CASSQDRARIGTEAFF. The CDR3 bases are TGTGCCAGCAGCCAAGATCGCGCAAGGATCGGCACTGAAGCTTTCTTT.

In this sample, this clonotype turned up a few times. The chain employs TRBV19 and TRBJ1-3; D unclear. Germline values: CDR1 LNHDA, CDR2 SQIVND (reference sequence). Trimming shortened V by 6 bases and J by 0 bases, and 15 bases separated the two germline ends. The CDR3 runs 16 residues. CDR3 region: CASSLIDIDSGNTIYF. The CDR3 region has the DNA TGTGCCAGTAGCCTCATTGACATCGACTCTGGAAACACCATATATTTT.

CDR3 in amino acids: CASGDGYTF. CDR3 sequence (DNA): TGTGCCAGCGGAGACGGCTACACCTTC. The genes are TRBV28 and TRBJ1-2; D unresolved. The V gene lost 8 bases and the J gene lost 8 bases, with 6 bases spanning the gap. CDR1 and CDR2 (germline): MDHEN, SYDVKM. The CDR3 length is 9 residues.

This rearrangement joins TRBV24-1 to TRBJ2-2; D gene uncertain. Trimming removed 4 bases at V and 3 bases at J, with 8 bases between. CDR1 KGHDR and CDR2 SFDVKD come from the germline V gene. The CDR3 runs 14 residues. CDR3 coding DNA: TGTGCCACCAGTGAGGACGGGTACACCGGGGAGCTGTTTTTT. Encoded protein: CATSEDGYTGELFF.

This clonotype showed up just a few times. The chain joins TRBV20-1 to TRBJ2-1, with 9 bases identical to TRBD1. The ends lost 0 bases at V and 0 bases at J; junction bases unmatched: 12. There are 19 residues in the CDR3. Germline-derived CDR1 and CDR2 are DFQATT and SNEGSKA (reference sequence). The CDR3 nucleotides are TGCAGTGCTAGAGATCCGAATAAAGGACAGGGGACCTCCTACAATGAGCAGTTCTTC. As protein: CSARDPNKGQGTSYNEQFF.

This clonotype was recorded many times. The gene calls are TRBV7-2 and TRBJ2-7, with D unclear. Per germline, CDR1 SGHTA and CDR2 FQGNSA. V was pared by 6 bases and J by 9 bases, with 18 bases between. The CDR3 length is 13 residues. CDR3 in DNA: TGTGCCAGCAGTATAAGCATGGAGCTTTGGCAGTACTTC. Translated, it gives CASSISMELWQYF.

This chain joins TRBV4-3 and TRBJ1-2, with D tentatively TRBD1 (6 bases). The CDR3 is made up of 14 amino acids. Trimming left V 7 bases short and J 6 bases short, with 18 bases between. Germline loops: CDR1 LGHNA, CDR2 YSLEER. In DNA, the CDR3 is TGCGCCAGCAAAAGGGGGGGGACGGAAAATGGCTACACCTTC. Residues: CASKRGGTENGYTF.

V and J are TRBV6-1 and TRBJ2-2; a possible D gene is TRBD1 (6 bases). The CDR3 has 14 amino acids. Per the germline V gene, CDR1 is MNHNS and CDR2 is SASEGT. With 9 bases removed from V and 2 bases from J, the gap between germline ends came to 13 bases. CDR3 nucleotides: TGTGCCAGTGCCACGGGACAAAACACCGGGGAGCTGTTTTTT. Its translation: CASATGQNTGELFF.

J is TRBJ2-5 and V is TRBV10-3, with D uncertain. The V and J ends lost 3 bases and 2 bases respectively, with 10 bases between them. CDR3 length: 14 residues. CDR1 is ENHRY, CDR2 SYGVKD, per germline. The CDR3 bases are TGTGCCATCAGTGAAGACGGACGACAAGAGACCCAGTACTTC. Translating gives CAISEDGRQETQYF.

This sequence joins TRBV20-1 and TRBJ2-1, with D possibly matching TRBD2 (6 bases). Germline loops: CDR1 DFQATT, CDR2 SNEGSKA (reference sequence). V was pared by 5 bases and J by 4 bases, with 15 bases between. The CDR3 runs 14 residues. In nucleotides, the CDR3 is TGCAGTGCTCAGTGGGCTAGCGCTTACAATGAGCAGTTCTTC. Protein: CSAQWASAYNEQFF.

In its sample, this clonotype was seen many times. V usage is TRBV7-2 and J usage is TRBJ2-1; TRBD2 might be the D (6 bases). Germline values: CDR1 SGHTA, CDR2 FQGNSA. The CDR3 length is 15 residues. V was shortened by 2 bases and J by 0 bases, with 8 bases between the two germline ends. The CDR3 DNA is TGTGCCAGCAGCTTACGGGAGAGCTCCTACAATGAGCAGTTCTTC. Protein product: CASSLRESSYNEQFF. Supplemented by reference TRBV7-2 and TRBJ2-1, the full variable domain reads GAGVSQSPSNKVTEKGKDVELRCDPISGHTALYWYRQSLGQGLEFLIYFQGNSAPDKSGLPSDRFSAERTGGSVSTLTIQRTQQEDSAVYLCASSLRESSYNEQFFGPGTRLTVL.

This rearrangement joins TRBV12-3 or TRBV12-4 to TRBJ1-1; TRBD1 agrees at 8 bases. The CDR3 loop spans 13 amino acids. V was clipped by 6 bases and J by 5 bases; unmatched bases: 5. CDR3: CASRPTGGTEAFF. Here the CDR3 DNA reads TGTGCCAGCAGACCCACAGGGGGTACTGAAGCTTTCTTT.

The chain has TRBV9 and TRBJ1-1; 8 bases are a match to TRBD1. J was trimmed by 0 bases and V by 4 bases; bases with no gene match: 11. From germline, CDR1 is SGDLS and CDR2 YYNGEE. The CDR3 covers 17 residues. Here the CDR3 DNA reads TGTGCCAGCAGCCCCAGACAGGGGTCGATAATGAACACTGAAGCTTTCTTT. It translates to CASSPRQGSIMNTEAFF.

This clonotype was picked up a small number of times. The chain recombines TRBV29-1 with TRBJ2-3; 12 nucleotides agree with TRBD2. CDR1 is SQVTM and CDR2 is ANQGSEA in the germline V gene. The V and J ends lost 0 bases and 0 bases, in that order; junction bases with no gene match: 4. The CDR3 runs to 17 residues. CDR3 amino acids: CSVEDWTSGTSTDTQYF. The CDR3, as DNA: TGCAGCGTTGAAGATTGGACTAGCGGGACCAGCACAGATACGCAGTATTTT.

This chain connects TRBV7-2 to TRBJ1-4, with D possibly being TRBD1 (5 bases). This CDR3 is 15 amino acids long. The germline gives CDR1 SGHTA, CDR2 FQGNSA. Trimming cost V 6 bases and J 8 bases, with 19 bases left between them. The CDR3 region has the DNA TGTGCCAGCAGTCCCGCCGGCCCAGGGAGAGAAAAACTGTTTTTT. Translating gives CASSPAGPGREKLFF.

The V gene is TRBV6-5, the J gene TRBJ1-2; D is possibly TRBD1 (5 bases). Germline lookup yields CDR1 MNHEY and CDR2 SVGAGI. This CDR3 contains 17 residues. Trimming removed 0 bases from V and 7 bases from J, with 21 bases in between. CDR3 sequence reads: CASSYSQSTDTGSGYTF. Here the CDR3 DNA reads TGTGCCAGCAGTTACTCGCAATCGACAGACACCGGTAGTGGCTACACCTTC.

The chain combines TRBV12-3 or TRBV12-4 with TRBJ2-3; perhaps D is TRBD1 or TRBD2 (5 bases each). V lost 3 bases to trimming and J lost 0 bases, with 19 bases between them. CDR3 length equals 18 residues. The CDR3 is CASSFFPRGDTSTDTQYF. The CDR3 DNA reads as TGTGCCAGCAGTTTCTTCCCAAGAGGGGATACTAGCACAGATACGCAGTATTTT.

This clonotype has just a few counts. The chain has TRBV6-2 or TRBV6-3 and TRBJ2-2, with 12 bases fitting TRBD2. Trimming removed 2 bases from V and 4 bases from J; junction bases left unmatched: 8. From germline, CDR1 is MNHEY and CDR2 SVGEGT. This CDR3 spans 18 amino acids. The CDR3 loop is CASSYRLAGELGTGELFF. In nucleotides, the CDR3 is TGTGCCAGCAGTTACAGACTAGCGGGAGAGTTGGGCACCGGGGAGCTGTTTTTT.